Listed below are T cell receptor beta chains from one sample, sequenced in a study of cytomegalovirus exposure and HLA in healthy donors. The repertoire was sequenced with immunoSEQ multiplex PCR; TCRdb's copy has only in-frame clones and lacks some. The table lists about 200,000 clones, less than 85% of them singletons. Sequenced material: PBMCs. The source is a man between 18 and 35 years old in good health and CMV-seronegative. CDR3s include the opening cysteine and the closing phenylalanine or tryptophan. D genes are given only for firm matches. The size entry is marked missing in some rows and otherwise reads once, few, many or a size class.

TRBJ2-3	TRBD1	TRBV19	13	few	TGTGCCAGTAACAGGGGGCGGTCAGATACGCAGTATTTT	CASNRGRSDTQYF
TRBJ2-4	.	TRBV15	16	.	TGTGCCACCAGCAGAGAAGCCCCGGGAGACGAAAACATTCAGTACTTC	CATSREAPGDENIQYF
TRBJ1-4	.	TRBV29-1	13	.	TGCAGCGTTGCCGTAGCTAGTAATGAAAAACTGTTTTTT	CSVAVASNEKLFF
TRBJ1-5	.	TRBV2	14	.	TGTGCCAGCAGTGTCGGGGGGGCCAATCAGCCCCAGCATTTT	CASSVGGANQPQHF
TRBJ2-5	.	TRBV28	13	.	TGTGCCAGCAGTTTAGGACAGTTAGAGACCCAGTACTTC	CASSLGQLETQYF
TRBJ2-2	.	TRBV18	14	.	TGTGCCAGCTCACCACTCATGAACACCGGGGAGCTGTTTTTT	CASSPLMNTGELFF
TRBJ2-2	.	TRBV11-2	14	.	TGTGCCAGCAGCTCACTGCAGGGGACCGGGGAGCTGTTTTTT	CASSSLQGTGELFF
TRBJ1-1	TRBD1	TRBV7-9	17	.	TGTGCCAGCAGCGGGGGGGAGGGGGACAGGAACATATTGGAAGCTTTCTTT	CASSGGEGDRNILEAFF
TRBJ1-2	TRBD1	TRBV6-5	14	.	TGTGCCAGCAGAACGGGACAGGGGCACTATGGCTACACCTTC	CASRTGQGHYGYTF
TRBJ2-3	TRBD2	TRBV4-2	17	once	TGTGCCAGCAGCCAAGCACTAGCGGGAGGGCGCACAGATACGCAGTATTTT	CASSQALAGGRTDTQYF
TRBJ1-5	.	TRBV2	14	.	TGTGCCAGCAGAGGGCAGGGTAGCAATCAGCCCCAGCATTTT	CASRGQGSNQPQHF
TRBJ1-2	.	TRBV18	14	.	TGTGCCAGCTCACCGATTAACGAGGGCTATGGCTACACCTTC	CASSPINEGYGYTF
TRBJ2-1	TRBD2	TRBV5-4	15	.	TGTGCCAGCAGCTACCCGGGACTAGCGGGAAATGAGCAGTTCTTC	CASSYPGLAGNEQFF
TRBJ2-7	.	TRBV7-9	14	.	TGTGCCAGCAGCATTTCTGGACAGATCGACGAGCAGTACTTC	CASSISGQIDEQYF
TRBJ1-3	TRBD1	TRBV18	15	.	TGTGCCAGCTCATCGGACAGGGGGTCTGGAAACACCATATATTTT	CASSSDRGSGNTIYF
TRBJ1-3	.	TRBV7-9	16	.	TGTGCCAGCAGCTTAGTAGAGCTGATTTCTGGAAACACCATATATTTT	CASSLVELISGNTIYF
TRBJ2-3	.	TRBV30	15	few	TGTGCCTGGAGGTTCGGGGGGACAACCACAGATACGCAGTATTTT	CAWRFGGTTTDTQYF
TRBJ2-7	TRBD2	TRBV29-1	14	.	TGCAGCGTTGGGCGCGGGAGGGCCTCGGGGGAGCAGTACTTC	CSVGRGRASGEQYF
TRBJ2-6	.	TRBV6-1	16	.	TGTGCCAGCAGTGAACCGGGGGTAGTTGGGGCCAACGTCCTGACTTTC	CASSEPGVVGANVLTF
TRBJ2-7	TRBD2	TRBV27	12	.	TGTGCCAGCGGGACTAACTCCTACGAGCAGTACTTC	CASGTNSYEQYF
TRBJ2-7	TRBD1	TRBV7-6	16	.	TGTGCCAGCAGCCCCCCGACAGGGGAAGGCACCTACGAGCAGTACTTC	CASSPPTGEGTYEQYF
TRBJ1-5	TRBD1	TRBV6-1	15	.	TGTGCCAGCACCCTAGAGCAGGGGGTCACTCAGCCCCAGCATTTT	CASTLEQGVTQPQHF
TRBJ2-3	TRBD2	TRBV4-1	20	few	TGCGCCAGCAGCCAAGATTGGGAAGCGGGAGAAGCATGGGGCACAGATACGCAGTATTTT	CASSQDWEAGEAWGTDTQYF
TRBJ2-1	TRBD2	TRBV19	14	once	TGTGCCAGTAGTACTAGCGGGAGGGCCAATGAGCAGTTCTTC	CASSTSGRANEQFF
TRBJ2-7	TRBD2	TRBV7-9	15	.	TGTGCCAGCAGCTTAGCGGCGGGAGCCGCCTACGAGCAGTACTTC	CASSLAAGAAYEQYF
TRBJ1-1	.	TRBV7-9	13	.	TGTGCCAGCAGCTTACAGGTTTTACAGCAAGCTTTCTTT	CASSLQVLQQAFF
TRBJ1-1	.	TRBV28	12	.	TGTGCCAGCAGTTTCGGACAACCGCGGGCTTTCTTT	CASSFGQPRAFF
TRBJ2-7	.	TRBV29-1	15	.	TGCAGCGTCTCGGGTGGGGACACTGTATCCTACGAGCAGTACTTC	CSVSGGDTVSYEQYF
TRBJ1-1	.	TRBV4-1	17	.	TGCGCCAGCAGCCAAGGGGCCAGGGGAAATTTTGACACTGAAGCTTTCTTT	CASSQGARGNFDTEAFF
TRBJ1-2	.	TRBV28	13	.	TGTGCCAGCAGACCAGGAGGCCCCTATGGCTACACCTTC	CASRPGGPYGYTF
TRBJ1-1	TRBD1	TRBV29-1	13	once	TGCAGCGGCCGGACAGGGCGGAACACTGAAGCTTTCTTT	CSGRTGRNTEAFF
TRBJ1-5	.	TRBV6-1	14	.	TGTGCCAGCAGTGAAGTATATAGCAATCAGCCCCAGCATTTT	CASSEVYSNQPQHF
TRBJ1-4	.	TRBV5-6	14	few	TGTGCCAGCAGCTTGGGGAGCACGGGGGAAAAACTGTTTTTT	CASSLGSTGEKLFF
TRBJ2-7	.	TRBV2	12	.	TGTGCCAGCAGTCCGGGGATCTACGAGCAGTACTTC	CASSPGIYEQYF
TRBJ2-7	.	TRBV10-3	13	few	TGTGCCATCAGCTCGGGCCGGGGGTGGGAGCAGTACTTC	CAISSGRGWEQYF